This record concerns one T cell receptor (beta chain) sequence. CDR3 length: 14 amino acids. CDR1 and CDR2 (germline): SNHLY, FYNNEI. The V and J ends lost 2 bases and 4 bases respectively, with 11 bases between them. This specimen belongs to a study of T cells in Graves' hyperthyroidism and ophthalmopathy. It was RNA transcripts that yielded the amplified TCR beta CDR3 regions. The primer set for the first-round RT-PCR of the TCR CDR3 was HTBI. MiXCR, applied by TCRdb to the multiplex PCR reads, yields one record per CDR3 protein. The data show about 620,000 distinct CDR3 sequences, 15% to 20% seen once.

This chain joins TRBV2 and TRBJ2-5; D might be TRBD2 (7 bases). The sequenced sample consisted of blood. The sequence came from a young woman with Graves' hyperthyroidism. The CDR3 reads CASSESGGGETQYF. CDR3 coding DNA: TGTGCCAGCAGTGAATCGGGGGGCGGAGAGACCCAGTACTTC.